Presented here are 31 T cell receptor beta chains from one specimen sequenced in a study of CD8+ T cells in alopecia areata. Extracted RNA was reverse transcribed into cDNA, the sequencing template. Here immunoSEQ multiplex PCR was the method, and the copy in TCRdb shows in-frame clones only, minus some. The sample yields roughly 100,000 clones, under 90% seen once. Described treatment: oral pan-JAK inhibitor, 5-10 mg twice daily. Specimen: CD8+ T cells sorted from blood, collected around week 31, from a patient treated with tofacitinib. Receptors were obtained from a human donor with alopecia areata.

The CDR3, as DNA: TGCGCCAGCAGCTTGGCCAGGGCCGGTATAATGAACACTGAAGCTTTCTTT. Protein sequence: CASSLARAGIMNTEAFF. The chain recombines TRBV5-1 with TRBJ1-1; weak D call: TRBD1 (5 bases). This CDR3 has 17 amino acids. Germline assignment: CDR1 SGHRS and CDR2 YFSETQ. V shed 0 bases and J shed 0 bases, with 15 bases lying between them.

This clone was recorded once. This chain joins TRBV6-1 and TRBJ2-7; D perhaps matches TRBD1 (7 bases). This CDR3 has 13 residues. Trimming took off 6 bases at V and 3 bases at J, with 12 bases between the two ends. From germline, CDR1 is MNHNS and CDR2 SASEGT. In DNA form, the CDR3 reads TGTGCCAGCAGCGCGGGACAGATCTACGAGCAGTACTTC. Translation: CASSAGQIYEQYF.

CDR3 sequence: CASSSTLAGEDEQYF. The CDR3 DNA reads as TGTGCCAGCAGTTCTACTCTAGCGGGAGAGGACGAGCAGTACTTC. V is TRBV2 and J is TRBJ2-7, with 10 nucleotides matching TRBD2. V was pared by 5 bases and J by 5 bases, with 9 bases of the junction left unmatched. This CDR3 is built from 15 residues. Germline CDR1 reads SNHLY; CDR2 reads FYNNEI.

CDR3 sequence: CASSPGRAGANVLTF. CDR3 DNA: TGTGCCAGCTCACCAGGGAGGGCTGGGGCCAACGTCCTGACTTTC. The chain couples TRBV18 to TRBJ2-6, with 7 bases identical to TRBD2. The CDR3 contains 15 residues. Germline trimming cut 2 bases from V and 2 bases from J; bases unmatched to any gene: 0. CDR1 and CDR2 (germline): KGHSH, LQKENI.

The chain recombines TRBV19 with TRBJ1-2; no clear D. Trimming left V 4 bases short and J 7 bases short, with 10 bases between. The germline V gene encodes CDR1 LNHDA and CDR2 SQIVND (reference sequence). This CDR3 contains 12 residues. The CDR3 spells CASSSDWRGYTF. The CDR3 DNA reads TGTGCCAGTAGTAGCGACTGGCGTGGCTACACCTTC.

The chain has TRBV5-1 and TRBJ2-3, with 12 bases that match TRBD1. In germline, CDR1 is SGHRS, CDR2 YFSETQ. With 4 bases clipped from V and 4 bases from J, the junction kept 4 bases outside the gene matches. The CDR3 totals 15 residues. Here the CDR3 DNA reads TGCGCCAGCAGCAGCGGGACAGGGGGCGCAGATACGCAGTATTTT. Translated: CASSSGTGGADTQYF. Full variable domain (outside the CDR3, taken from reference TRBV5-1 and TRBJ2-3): KAGVTQTPRYLIKTRGQQVTLSCSPISGHRSVSWYQQTPGQGLQFLFEYFSETQRNKGNFPGRFSGRQFSNSRSEMNVSTLELGDSALYLCASSSGTGGADTQYFGPGTRLTVL.

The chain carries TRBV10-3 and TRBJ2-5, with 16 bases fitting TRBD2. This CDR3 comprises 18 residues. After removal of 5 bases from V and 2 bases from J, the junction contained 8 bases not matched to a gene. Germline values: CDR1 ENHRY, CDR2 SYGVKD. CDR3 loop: CAISPGLAGGPRQETQYF. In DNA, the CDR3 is TGTGCCATCAGTCCGGGACTAGCGGGAGGGCCGCGGCAAGAGACCCAGTACTTC.

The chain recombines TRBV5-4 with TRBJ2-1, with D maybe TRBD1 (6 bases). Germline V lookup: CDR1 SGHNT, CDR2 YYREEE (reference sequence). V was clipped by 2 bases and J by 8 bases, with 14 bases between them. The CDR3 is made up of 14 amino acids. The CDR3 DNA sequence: TGTGCCAGCAGCTTCAGGGGACGTGAGGATGAGCAGTTCTTC. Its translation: CASSFRGREDEQFF.

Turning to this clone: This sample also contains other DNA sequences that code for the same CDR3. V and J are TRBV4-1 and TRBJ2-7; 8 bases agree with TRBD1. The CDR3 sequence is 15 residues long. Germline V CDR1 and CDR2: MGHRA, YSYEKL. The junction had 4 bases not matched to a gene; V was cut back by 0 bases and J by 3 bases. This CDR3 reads CASSQEDRGRYEQYF. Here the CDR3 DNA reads TGCGCCAGCAGCCAAGAAGACAGGGGCCGCTACGAGCAGTACTTC.

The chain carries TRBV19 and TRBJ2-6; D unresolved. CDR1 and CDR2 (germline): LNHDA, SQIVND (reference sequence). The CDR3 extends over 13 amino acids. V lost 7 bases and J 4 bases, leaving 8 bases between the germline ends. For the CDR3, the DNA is TGTGCCAGTAACATTGGGGGGGCCAACGTCCTGACTTTC. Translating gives CASNIGGANVLTF.

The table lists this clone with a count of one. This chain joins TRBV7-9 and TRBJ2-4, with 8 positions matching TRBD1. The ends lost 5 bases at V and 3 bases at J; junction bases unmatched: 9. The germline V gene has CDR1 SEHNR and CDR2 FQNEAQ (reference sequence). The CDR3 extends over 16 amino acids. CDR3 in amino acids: CASSLPDRAGKNIQYF. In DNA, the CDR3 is TGTGCCAGCAGCCTGCCGGACAGGGCTGGCAAAAACATTCAGTACTTC.

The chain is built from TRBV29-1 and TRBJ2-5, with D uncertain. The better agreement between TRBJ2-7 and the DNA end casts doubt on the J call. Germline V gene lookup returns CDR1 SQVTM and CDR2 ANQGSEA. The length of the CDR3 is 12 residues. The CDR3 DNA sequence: TGCAGCGTTGTGGGATCCACCTACGAGCAGTACTTC. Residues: CSVVGSTYEQYF.

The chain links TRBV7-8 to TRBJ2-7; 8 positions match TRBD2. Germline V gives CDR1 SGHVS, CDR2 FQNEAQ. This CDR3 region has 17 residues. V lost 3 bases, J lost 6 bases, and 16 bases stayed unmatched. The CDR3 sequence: CASSFPGGVPSSSEQYF. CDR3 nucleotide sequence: TGTGCCAGCAGCTTTCCGGGGGGGGTCCCTTCTTCAAGCGAGCAGTACTTC.

The CDR3, as DNA: TGTGCCAGCGACAGGGGTAACGAGCAGTACTTC. Protein: CASDRGNEQYF. The chain employs TRBV14 and TRBJ2-7; 8 bases match TRBD1. V gave up 8 bases and J gave up 5 bases; unmatched junction bases: 2. Germline values: CDR1 SGHDN, CDR2 FVKESK. This CDR3 region has 11 residues.

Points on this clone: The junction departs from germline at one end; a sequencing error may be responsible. CDR3 in amino acids: CASSAVTSGQETQYF. The DNA of the CDR3 is TGTGCTAGCAGCGCGGTAACTAGCGGTCAAGAGACCCAGTACTTC. The chain links TRBV7-7 to TRBJ2-5; 8 bases are a match to TRBD2. The CDR3 is 15 amino acids. Germline assignment: CDR1 SSHAT and CDR2 FNYEAQ (reference sequence).

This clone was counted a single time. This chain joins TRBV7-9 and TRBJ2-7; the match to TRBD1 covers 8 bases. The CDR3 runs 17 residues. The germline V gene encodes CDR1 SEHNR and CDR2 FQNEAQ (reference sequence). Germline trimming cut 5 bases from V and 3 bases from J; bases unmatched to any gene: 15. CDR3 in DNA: TGTGCCAGCAGCCATACGGGACAGGCCAGCAGGAGCTACGAGCAGTACTTC. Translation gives CASSHTGQASRSYEQYF.

CDR3 region: CASSQGTTPGEQYF. CDR3 DNA: TGCGCCAGCAGCCAAGGAACTACCCCCGGCGAGCAGTACTTC. The chain uses TRBV4-1 and TRBJ2-7, with D uncertain. The V end lost 1 base, the J end lost 6 bases, and 13 bases lay between the germline ends. The germline V gene has CDR1 MGHRA and CDR2 YSYEKL. The CDR3 runs 14 residues.

The CDR3 is CASSSGQGFPLHF. In DNA form, the CDR3 reads TGTGCCAGCAGTTCAGGACAGGGTTTTCCCCTCCACTTT. The rearrangement joins TRBV27 to TRBJ1-6; 8 bases match TRBD1. The CDR3 runs 13 residues. V lost 4 bases and J lost 13; bases outside the gene matches: 6. Germline assignment: CDR1 MNHEY and CDR2 SMNVEV (reference sequence).

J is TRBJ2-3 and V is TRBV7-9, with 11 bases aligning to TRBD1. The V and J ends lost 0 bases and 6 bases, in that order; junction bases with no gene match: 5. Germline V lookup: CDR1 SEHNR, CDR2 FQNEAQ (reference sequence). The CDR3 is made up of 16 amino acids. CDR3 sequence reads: CASSLARTGGADTQYF. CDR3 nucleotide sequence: TGTGCCAGCAGCTTAGCCCGGACAGGGGGCGCCGATACGCAGTATTTT.

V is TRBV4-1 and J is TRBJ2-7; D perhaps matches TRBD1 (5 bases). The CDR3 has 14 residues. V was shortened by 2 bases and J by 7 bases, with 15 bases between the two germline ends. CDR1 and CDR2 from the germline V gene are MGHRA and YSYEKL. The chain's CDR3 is CASSQRFGAGEQYF. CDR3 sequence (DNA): TGCGCCAGCAGCCAACGCTTTGGGGCTGGAGAGCAGTACTTC.

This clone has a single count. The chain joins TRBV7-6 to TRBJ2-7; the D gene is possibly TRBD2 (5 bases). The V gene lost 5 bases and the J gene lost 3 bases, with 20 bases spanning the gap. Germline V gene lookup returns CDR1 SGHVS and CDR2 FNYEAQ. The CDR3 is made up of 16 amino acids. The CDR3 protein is CASSPQADPGFYEQYF. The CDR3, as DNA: TGTGCCAGCAGCCCCCAGGCTGATCCGGGGTTCTACGAGCAGTACTTC. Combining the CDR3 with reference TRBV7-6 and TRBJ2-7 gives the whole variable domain GAGVSQSPRYKVTKRGQDVALRCDPISGHVSLYWYRQALGQGPEFLTYFNYEAQQDKSGLPNDRFSAERPEGSISTLTIQRTEQRDSAMYRCASSPQADPGFYEQYFGPGTRLTVT.

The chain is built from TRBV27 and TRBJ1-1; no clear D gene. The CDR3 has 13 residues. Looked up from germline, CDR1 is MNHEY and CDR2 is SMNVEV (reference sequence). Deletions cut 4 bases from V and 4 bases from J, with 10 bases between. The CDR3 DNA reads TGTGCCAGCAGTTACACACGTGGCACTGAAGCTTTCTTT. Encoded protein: CASSYTRGTEAFF.

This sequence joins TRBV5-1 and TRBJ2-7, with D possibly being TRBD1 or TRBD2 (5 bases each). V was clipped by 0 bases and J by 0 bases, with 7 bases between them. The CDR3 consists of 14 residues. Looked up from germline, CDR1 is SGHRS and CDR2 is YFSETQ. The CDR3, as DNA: TGCGCCAGCAGCTTGGTGGGGGACTCCTACGAGCAGTACTTC. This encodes CASSLVGDSYEQYF.

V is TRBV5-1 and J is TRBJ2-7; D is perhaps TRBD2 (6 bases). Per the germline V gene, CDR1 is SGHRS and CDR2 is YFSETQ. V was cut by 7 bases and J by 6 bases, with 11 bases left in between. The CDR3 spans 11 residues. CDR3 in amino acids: CASAGGTEQYF. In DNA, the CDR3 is TGCGCCAGCGCGGGCGGGACCGAGCAGTACTTC.

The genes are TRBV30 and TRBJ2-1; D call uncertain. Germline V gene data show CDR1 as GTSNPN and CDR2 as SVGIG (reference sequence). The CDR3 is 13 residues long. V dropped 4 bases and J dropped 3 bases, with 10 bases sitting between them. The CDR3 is CAWKAADYNEQFF. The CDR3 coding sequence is TGTGCCTGGAAGGCGGCGGACTACAATGAGCAGTTCTTC.

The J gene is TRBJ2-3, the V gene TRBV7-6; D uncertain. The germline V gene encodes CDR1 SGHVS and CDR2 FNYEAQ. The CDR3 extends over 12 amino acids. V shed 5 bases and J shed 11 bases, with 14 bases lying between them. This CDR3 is CASSPSTAMQYF. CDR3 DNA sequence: TGTGCCAGCAGCCCAAGTACAGCTATGCAGTATTTT. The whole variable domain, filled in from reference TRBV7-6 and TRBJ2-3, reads GAGVSQSPRYKVTKRGQDVALRCDPISGHVSLYWYRQALGQGPEFLTYFNYEAQQDKSGLPNDRFSAERPEGSISTLTIQRTEQRDSAMYRCASSPSTAMQYFGPGTRLTVL.

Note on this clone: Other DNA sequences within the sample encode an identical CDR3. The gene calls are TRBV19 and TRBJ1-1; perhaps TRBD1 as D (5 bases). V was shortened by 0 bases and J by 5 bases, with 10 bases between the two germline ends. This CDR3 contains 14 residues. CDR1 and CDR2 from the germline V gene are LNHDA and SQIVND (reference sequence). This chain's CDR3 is CASSIEGRGTEAFF. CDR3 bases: TGTGCCAGTAGTATAGAAGGGAGGGGTACTGAAGCTTTCTTT.

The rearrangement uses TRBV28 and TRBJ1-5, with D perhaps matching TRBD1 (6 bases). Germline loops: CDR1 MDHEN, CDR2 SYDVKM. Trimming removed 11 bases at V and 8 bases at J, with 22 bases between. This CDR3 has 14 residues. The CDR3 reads CAVGMRGTREPQHF. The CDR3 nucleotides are TGTGCCGTGGGAATGAGGGGGACCCGGGAGCCCCAGCATTTT. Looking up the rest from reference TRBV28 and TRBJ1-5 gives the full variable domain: DVKVTQSSRYLVKRTGEKVFLECVQDMDHENMFWYRQDPGLGLRLIYFSYDVKMKEKGDIPEGYSVSREKKERFSLILESASTNQTSMYLCAVGMRGTREPQHFGDGTRLSIL.

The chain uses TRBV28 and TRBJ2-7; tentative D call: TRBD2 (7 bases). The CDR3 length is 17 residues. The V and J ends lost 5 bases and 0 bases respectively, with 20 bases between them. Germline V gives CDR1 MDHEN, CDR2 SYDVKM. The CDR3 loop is CASSTHWGGNPSYEQYF. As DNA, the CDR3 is TGTGCCAGCAGTACCCACTGGGGGGGCAATCCCTCCTACGAGCAGTACTTC.

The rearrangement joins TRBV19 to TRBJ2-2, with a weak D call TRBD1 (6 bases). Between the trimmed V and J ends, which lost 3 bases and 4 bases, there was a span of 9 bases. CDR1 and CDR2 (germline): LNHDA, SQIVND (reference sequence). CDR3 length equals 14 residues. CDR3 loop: CASSIGQTTGELFF. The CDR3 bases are TGTGCCAGTAGTATCGGACAGACCACCGGGGAGCTGTTTTTT.

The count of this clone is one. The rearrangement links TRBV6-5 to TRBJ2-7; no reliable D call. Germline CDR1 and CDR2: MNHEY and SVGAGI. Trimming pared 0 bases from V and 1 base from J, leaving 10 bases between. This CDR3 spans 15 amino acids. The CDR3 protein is CASSYSMARSYEQYF. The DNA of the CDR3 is TGTGCCAGCAGTTACTCGATGGCACGGTCCTACGAGCAGTACTTC.